This is a list of T cell receptor beta chains from one sample in a study of blood T cells in healthy people across ages. TCRdb recomputed calls from the 5' RACE reads with MiXCR, one row per CDR3 protein. The sample holds 1.5 million to 2 million distinct CDR3 sequences, 40% to 55% seen once. The sequencing input was blood. The receptors shown here come from a woman aged 40 to 50 in good health. The CDR3 runs from the conserved cysteine through the conserved F or W. D genes are given only for firm matches. For some rows the clone size is stated as once, few or many, or as a class when expanded; others skip it.

clone size	D gene	V gene	J gene	CDR3 DNA	CDR3 protein
.	TRBD2	TRBV30	TRBJ2-1	TGTGCCTGGAGTGTCCGTCGAAGCGGGAGTTACGTGTTTGAGCAGTTCTTC	CAWSVRRSGSYVFEQFF
.	.	TRBV29-1	TRBJ2-4	.	CSVGQGASQSF
.	TRBD1	TRBV6-2/TRBV6-3	TRBJ2-4	TGTGCCAGCAGAGGGACAGTTGAAAACATTCAGTACTTC	CASRGTVENIQYF
once	.	TRBV5-6	TRBJ1-3	TGTGCCAGCAGCTTGGGAAGCAGCAGAAACACCATATATTTT	CASSLGSSRNTIYF
.	.	TRBV20-1	TRBJ2-1	TGCAGTGCCCAGCCCAACAGGCAATCCTACAATGAGCAGTTCTTC	CSAQPNRQSYNEQFF
.	.	TRBV20-1	TRBJ1-2	TGCAGTGGACCGCAGGGGCTGGGAGGCTACACCTTC	CSGPQGLGGYTF
.	TRBD1	TRBV20-1	TRBJ1-1	TGCAGTGCTAGGGGGACAGGGGGCAGGACTGAAGCTTTCTTT	CSARGTGGRTEAFF
once	TRBD1	TRBV7-2	TRBJ1-1	TGTGCCAGCAGCTTCCTAGGACAGGGAGAAGCTTTCTTT	CASSFLGQGEAFF
.	.	TRBV3-1	TRBJ1-2	TGTGCCAGCAGCCCAGGGTTTTGTGGCTACACCTTC	CASSPGFCGYTF
.	.	TRBV11-2	TRBJ1-2	TGTGCCAGCAGCTTAGGGTGGAGGGCGGATGGCTACACCTTC	CASSLGWRADGYTF
.	TRBD1	TRBV15	TRBJ2-5	TGTGCCACCAGCAACGAGGACAGGGGAGGGCAAGAGACCCAGTACTTC	CATSNEDRGGQETQYF
.	.	TRBV28	TRBJ1-1	TGTGCCAGTATGGAGGCACGGAACACTGAAGCTTTCTTT	CASMEARNTEAFF
.	TRBD2	TRBV4-2	TRBJ2-5	TGTGCCAGCAGCCAAGACACCGGGGGGAGGGTAGAGACCCAGTACTTC	CASSQDTGGRVETQYF
.	TRBD2	TRBV24-1	TRBJ2-1	TGTGCCACCATAAGGGGAGGGACGATCTCCTACGATGAGCAGTTCTTC	CATIRGGTISYDEQFF
few	TRBD2	TRBV5-1	TRBJ2-1	TGCGCCAGCAGTCCGGGGGGGTACTCCTACAATGAGCAGTTCTTC	CASSPGGYSYNEQFF
.	.	TRBV29-1	TRBJ2-5	TGCAGCGTTGCTTGGGGCGAGACCCAGTACTTC	CSVAWGETQYF
.	TRBD1	TRBV6-5	TRBJ1-1	TGTGCCAGCAGTTACTCCCACACAGGGGGCGCCTCTGAAGCTTTCTTT	CASSYSHTGGASEAFF
.	.	TRBV10-3	TRBJ2-3	TGTGCCATCAGGGAAAGGGGAGCGGATACGCAGTATTTT	CAIRERGADTQYF
.	.	TRBV24-1	TRBJ1-2	TGTGCCACCAGTGAACAGGGAGGGAGCTACACCTTC	CATSEQGGSYTF
.	.	TRBV20-1	TRBJ2-1	TGCAGTGCTAGAGAGGCGGAGGGGCGGGCTGAGCAGTTCTTC	CSAREAEGRAEQFF
.	.	TRBV27	TRBJ2-3	TGTGCCAGCAGTTCGTTAGGGCTGGTCACAGATACGCAGTATTTT	CASSSLGLVTDTQYF
few	TRBD1	TRBV6-5	TRBJ2-7	TGTGCCAGCAGTTCCTTCGACAGGGCTTCACCCGAGCAGTACTTC	CASSSFDRASPEQYF
few	TRBD2	TRBV5-6	TRBJ2-1	TGTGCCAGCAGCTTTGTAACTAGCGGGTACAATGAGCAGTTCTTC	CASSFVTSGYNEQFF
.	TRBD2	TRBV9	TRBJ2-3	TGTGCCAGCAGCGTAGCGGACGGGGGCGGGAGGTCAGATACGCAGTATTTT	CASSVADGGGRSDTQYF
few	.	TRBV19	TRBJ2-3	TGTGCCAGTAGTATTTGGACAGCAGATACGCAGTATTTT	CASSIWTADTQYF
few	.	TRBV5-1	TRBJ2-5	TGCGCCAGCAGCGGGGGACACGGGCAAAAAGAGACCCAGTACTTC	CASSGGHGQKETQYF
.	.	TRBV20-1	TRBJ2-1	TGCAGTGCTAGAGATCTCGACGACTATCGATACAATGAGCAGTTCTTC	CSARDLDDYRYNEQFF
.	TRBD1	TRBV25-1	TRBJ2-4	TGTGCCAGCACCGGGGACAGCTATGGAGAGCAGTGCTTC	CASTGDSYGEQCF
.	.	TRBV29-1	TRBJ2-6	TGCAGCGCTACGCGGGACACCGACTCTGGGGCCAACGTCCTGACTTTC	CSATRDTDSGANVLTF
.	.	TRBV7-2	TRBJ2-5	TGTGCCAGCAGCACCAGGGTTGGAGAGACCCAGTACTTC	CASSTRVGETQYF
.	.	TRBV4-1	TRBJ2-7	TGCGCCAGCAGCCAAGAGGGGGCTATATCCTACGAGCAGTACTTC	CASSQEGAISYEQYF
.	.	TRBV2	TRBJ2-5	TGTGCCAGCAGGGACAGCTGGCGGGAGACCCAGTACTTC	CASRDSWRETQYF
.	.	TRBV27	TRBJ1-4	TGTGCCAGCAGATATAGGAGTCCGGCAACTAATGAAAAACTGTTTTTT	CASRYRSPATNEKLFF
.	TRBD1	TRBV20-1	TRBJ2-7	TGCAGTGCTAGTTCGGGGACAGGGCGCCTCGAGCAGTACTTC	CSASSGTGRLEQYF
.	.	TRBV7-9	TRBJ2-1	TGTGCCAGCAGAAGTGGGGACAATGAGCAGTTCTTC	CASRSGDNEQFF
.	TRBD1	TRBV11-2	TRBJ2-1	TGTGCCAGCAGGCGTAGCGAGGTGGGACAGATCGCTGAGCAGTTCTTC	CASRRSEVGQIAEQFF
few	TRBD1	TRBV27	TRBJ2-7	TGTGCCAGCAGCATCCGACCGGGACAGGGAGTCTACGAGCAGTACTTC	CASSIRPGQGVYEQYF
.	TRBD1	TRBV6-5	TRBJ1-2	TGTGCCAGCAGTTACTCGAACAGGGGGATTGGTGGCCACACCTTC	CASSYSNRGIGGHTF
few	.	TRBV15	TRBJ2-4	TGTGCCACCAGCAGAGGGGACGGAGTCGCCAAAAACATTCAGTACTTC	CATSRGDGVAKNIQYF
few	TRBD1	TRBV29-1	TRBJ2-1	TGCAGCGTCCCAGGGGGCGGTGAGCAGTTCTTC	CSVPGGGEQFF
.	.	TRBV9	TRBJ1-2	TGTGCCAGCAGGGACGGATTTTATGGCTACACCTTC	CASRDGFYGYTF
.	.	TRBV28	TRBJ2-7	TGTGCCAGCAGTACCACTTTCGACAGGATCTACGAGCAGTACTTC	CASSTTFDRIYEQYF
.	TRBD1	TRBV3-1	TRBJ1-4	TGTGCCAGCAGCCAAACCGGGACAGCTAATGAAAAACTGTTTTTT	CASSQTGTANEKLFF
.	TRBD1	TRBV27	TRBJ2-4	TGTGCCAGCAGTTCCCACAGGGGAAGGGGAGAGCAGTACTTC	CASSSHRGRGEQYF
few	TRBD1	TRBV9	TRBJ2-7	TGTGCCAGCAGCCCGAAGACAGGGTCGGGTTGGTACGAGCAGTACTTC	CASSPKTGSGWYEQYF
.	.	TRBV15	TRBJ2-7	TGTGCCGCCAGCACTAGGGGGGGGAATGAGCAGTACTTC	CAASTRGGNEQYF
few	.	TRBV27	TRBJ2-3	TGTGCCGCTTCTCGGGGCACTAGCACAGATACGCAGTATTTT	CAASRGTSTDTQYF
.	.	TRBV20-1	TRBJ2-4	TGCAGTGCTAGAGATCTCAGTTTGGTCAAAAACATTCAGTACTTC	CSARDLSLVKNIQYF
few	TRBD2	TRBV10-3	TRBJ2-5	TGTGCCATCAGCGATAGCGGGGAAGAGACCCAGTACTTC	CAISDSGEETQYF
.	.	TRBV27	TRBJ1-1	TGTGCCAGCAGTGGGACGAGGGACACTGAAGCTTTCTTT	CASSGTRDTEAFF
few	TRBD1	TRBV4-3	TRBJ2-7	TGCGCCAGCAGCCAAGGGACAGGGGGAACGGAGTACTTC	CASSQGTGGTEYF
.	.	TRBV6-2/TRBV6-3	TRBJ2-5	TGTGCCAGCACCGAGGAAGGGGAAGAGACCCAGTACTTC	CASTEEGEETQYF
.	.	TRBV6-2/TRBV6-3	TRBJ2-5	TGTGCCAGCAGTTACGGAGACCAGAGGGGGGAGACCCAGTACTTC	CASSYGDQRGETQYF
.	.	TRBV28	TRBJ2-1	TGTGCCAGCAGTCGTGGAGACAGAGGAGACGGCAATGAGCAGTTCTTC	CASSRGDRGDGNEQFF
many	.	TRBV10-3	TRBJ2-7	TGTGCCATCAGTGAGTCAGGGGCCGAGCAGTACTTC	CAISESGAEQYF
.	TRBD1	TRBV28	TRBJ1-5	TGTGCCAGCAGTTTATTAACCGGGACAGGGTTTAGCAATCAGCCCCAGCATTTT	CASSLLTGTGFSNQPQHF
few	.	TRBV12-3/TRBV12-4	TRBJ2-3	TGTGCCAGCAGTTTAAACGGGATTAGCACAGATACGCAGTATTTT	CASSLNGISTDTQYF
.	.	TRBV3-1	TRBJ2-7	TGTGCCAGCAGCGTAGACGGTTACTCCTACGAACAGTACTTC	CASSVDGYSYEQYF
.	.	TRBV10-3	TRBJ1-4	TGTGCCATCAGTGAGGACCACACTCAGGGAGAAGATGAAAAACTGTTTTTT	CAISEDHTQGEDEKLFF